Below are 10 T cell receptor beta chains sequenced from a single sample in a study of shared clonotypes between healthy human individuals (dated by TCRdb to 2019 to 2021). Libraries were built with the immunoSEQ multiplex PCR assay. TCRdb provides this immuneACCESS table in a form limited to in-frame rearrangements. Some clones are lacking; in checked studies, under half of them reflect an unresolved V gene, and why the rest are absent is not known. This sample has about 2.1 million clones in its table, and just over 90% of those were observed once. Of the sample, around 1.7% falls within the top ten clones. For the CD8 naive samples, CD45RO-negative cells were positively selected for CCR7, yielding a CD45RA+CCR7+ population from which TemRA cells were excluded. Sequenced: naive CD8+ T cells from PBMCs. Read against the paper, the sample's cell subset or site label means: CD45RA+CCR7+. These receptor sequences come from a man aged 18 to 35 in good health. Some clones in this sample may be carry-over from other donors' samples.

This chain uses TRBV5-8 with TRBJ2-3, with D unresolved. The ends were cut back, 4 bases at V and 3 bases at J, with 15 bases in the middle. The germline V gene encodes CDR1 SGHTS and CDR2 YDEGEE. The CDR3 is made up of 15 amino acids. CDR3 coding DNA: TGTGCCAGCAGCCCGGTCGACCTACCAACAGATACGCAGTATTTT. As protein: CASSPVDLPTDTQYF. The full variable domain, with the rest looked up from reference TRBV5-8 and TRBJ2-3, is EAGVTQSPTHLIKTRGQQATLRCSPISGHTSVYWYQQALGLGLQFLLWYDEGEERNRGNFPPRFSGRQFPNYSSELNVNALELEDSALYLCASSPVDLPTDTQYFGPGTRLTVL.

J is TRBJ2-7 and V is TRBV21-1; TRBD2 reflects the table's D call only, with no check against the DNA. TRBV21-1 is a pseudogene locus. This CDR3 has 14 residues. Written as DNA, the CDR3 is TGTGCCAGCAGCAAAGTCGTCCCCGGGGACGAGCAGTACTTC. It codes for CASSKVVPGDEQYF.

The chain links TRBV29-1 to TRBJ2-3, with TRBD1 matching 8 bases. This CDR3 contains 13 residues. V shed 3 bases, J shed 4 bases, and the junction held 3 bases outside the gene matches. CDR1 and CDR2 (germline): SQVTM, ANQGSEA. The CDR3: CSVDGQGPDTQYF. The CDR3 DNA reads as TGCAGCGTTGATGGACAGGGCCCAGATACGCAGTATTTT.

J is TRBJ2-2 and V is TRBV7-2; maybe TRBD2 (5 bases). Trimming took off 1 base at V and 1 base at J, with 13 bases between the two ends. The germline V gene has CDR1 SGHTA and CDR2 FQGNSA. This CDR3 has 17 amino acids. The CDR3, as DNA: TGTGCCAGCAGCTTAGGTCACCCCCGGGAGAACACCGGGGAGCTGTTTTTT. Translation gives CASSLGHPRENTGELFF.

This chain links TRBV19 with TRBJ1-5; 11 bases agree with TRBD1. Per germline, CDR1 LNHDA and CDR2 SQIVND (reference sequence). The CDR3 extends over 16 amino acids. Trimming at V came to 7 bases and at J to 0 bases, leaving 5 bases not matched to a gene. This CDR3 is CASTTGTGGSNQPQHF. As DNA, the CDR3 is TGTGCCAGTACCACAGGGACAGGGGGTAGCAATCAGCCCCAGCATTTT.

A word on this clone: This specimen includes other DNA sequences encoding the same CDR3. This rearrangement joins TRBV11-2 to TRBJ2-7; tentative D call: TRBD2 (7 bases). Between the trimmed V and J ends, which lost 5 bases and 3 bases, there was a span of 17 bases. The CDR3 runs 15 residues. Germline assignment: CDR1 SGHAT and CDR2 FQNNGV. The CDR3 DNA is TGTGCCAGCAGCCTGGGGGCGGGGGCCAGCTACGAGCAGTACTTC. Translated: CASSLGAGASYEQYF.

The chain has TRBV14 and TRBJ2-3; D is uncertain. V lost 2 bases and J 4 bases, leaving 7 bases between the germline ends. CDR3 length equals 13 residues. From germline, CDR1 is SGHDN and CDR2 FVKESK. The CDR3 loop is CASSQQRPDTQYF. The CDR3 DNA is TGTGCCAGCAGCCAACAGAGACCAGATACGCAGTATTTT.

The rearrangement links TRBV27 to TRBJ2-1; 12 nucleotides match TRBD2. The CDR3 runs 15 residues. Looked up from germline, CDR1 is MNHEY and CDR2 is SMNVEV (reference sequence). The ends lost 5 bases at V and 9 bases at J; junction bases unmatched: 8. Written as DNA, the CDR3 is TGTGCCAGCAGTCCGCTCCCGGGACTAGCGGGTGAGCAGTTCTTC. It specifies CASSPLPGLAGEQFF.

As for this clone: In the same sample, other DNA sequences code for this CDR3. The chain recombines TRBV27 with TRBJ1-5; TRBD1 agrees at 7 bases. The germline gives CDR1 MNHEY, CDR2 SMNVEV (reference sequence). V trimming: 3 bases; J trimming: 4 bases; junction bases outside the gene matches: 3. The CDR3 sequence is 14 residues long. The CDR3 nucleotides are TGTGCCAGCAGTTTGAGACAGGGTAATCAGCCCCAGCATTTT. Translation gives CASSLRQGNQPQHF.

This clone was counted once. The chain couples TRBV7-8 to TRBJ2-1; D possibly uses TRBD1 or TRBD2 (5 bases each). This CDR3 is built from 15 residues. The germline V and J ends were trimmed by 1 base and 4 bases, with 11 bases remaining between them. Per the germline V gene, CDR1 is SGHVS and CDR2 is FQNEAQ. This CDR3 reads CASSLVPWGYNEQFF. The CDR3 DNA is TGTGCCAGCAGCTTAGTCCCTTGGGGGTACAATGAGCAGTTCTTC.